Listed below are T cell receptor beta chains from one sample, sequenced in a study of cytomegalovirus exposure and HLA in healthy donors. TCRdb's table, derived via immunoSEQ multiplex PCR, lists solely in-frame clones and lacks some. The table has roughly 120,000 clones, about 86% seen once; the top ten hold less than 2.5%. The source material was PBMCs. The receptors derive from a woman aged 25 to 39 in good health and CMV-seronegative. The CDR3 runs from the conserved cysteine through the conserved F or W. A D gene is named only where the DNA matches it firmly. Only part of the rows carry a size: once, few, many, or a class if the clone is expanded.

>12|-|-|TRBV29-1|TRBJ1-1
TGCAGCGTTGTTTCAGGGCACACTGAAGCTTTCTTT
CSVVSGHTEAFF
>11|-|-|TRBV29-1|TRBJ2-2
TGCAGCGTTGCTGTCACCGGGGAGCTGTTTTTT
CSVAVTGELFF
>14|-|few|TRBV7-8|TRBJ2-7
TGTGCCAGCAGCTTACCGGGTTTGGTCTACGAGCAGTACTTC
CASSLPGLVYEQYF
>13|-|few|TRBV7-9|TRBJ1-1
TGTGCCAGCAGCTTGGAGGGGCAGGGTCGCGCTTTCTTT
CASSLEGQGRAFF
>14|TRBD1|once|TRBV9|TRBJ1-4
TGTGCCAGCAGCCCCGGGACAGGGAACGAAAAACTGTTTTTT
CASSPGTGNEKLFF
>15|-|-|TRBV5-8|TRBJ2-1
TGTGCCAGCAGCTTAATCCAGGGGGGACGTAATGAGCAGTTCTTC
CASSLIQGGRNEQFF
>14|TRBD2|-|TRBV28|TRBJ2-5
TGTGCCAGCAGACGTAGCGGGATTGGCGAGACCCAGTACTTC
CASRRSGIGETQYF
>14|TRBD2|-|TRBV11-2|TRBJ2-5
TGTGCCAGCAGCTCTAGCGGGGGCCAAGAGACCCAGTACTTC
CASSSSGGQETQYF
>13|-|-|TRBV7-8|TRBJ2-5
TGTGTTCCCGCAGCACTATCTCAAGAGACCCAGTACTTC
CVPAALSQETQYF
>14|TRBD1|-|TRBV6-5|TRBJ2-7
TGTGCCAGCAGGGAACAGGGGCTATCGGACGAGCAGTACTTC
CASREQGLSDEQYF
>16|-|-|TRBV19|TRBJ2-1
TGTGCCAGTAGCCCACTGGCGGTATTCTCCTACAATGAGCAGTTCTTC
CASSPLAVFSYNEQFF
>15|TRBD1|-|TRBV18|TRBJ2-3
TGTGCCAGCTCACGGGACAGGGCAAGCACAGATACGCAGTATTTT
CASSRDRASTDTQYF
>16|-|-|TRBV28|TRBJ2-7
TGTGCCAGCAGTGTCCTTGGGCGGGGCTCGGGGGACGAGCAGTACTTC
CASSVLGRGSGDEQYF
>16|-|-|TRBV7-2|TRBJ2-2
TGTGCCAGCAGCCCAGCGGTCGGGGCGGGGACCGGGGAGCTGTTTTTT
CASSPAVGAGTGELFF
>19|TRBD2|few|TRBV18|TRBJ2-1
TGTGCCAGCTCACCAAGGATAAGCGGGAGTTACAGATTATACAATGAGCAGTTCTTC
CASSPRISGSYRLYNEQFF
>14|-|-|TRBV7-3|TRBJ2-2
TGTGCCAGCAGCTGGGGTACAGGGATCGGGGAGCTGTTTTTT
CASSWGTGIGELFF
>18|TRBD1|-|TRBV27|TRBJ1-5
TGTGCCAGCAGTTTATACGGACAGGGGGCCGAAAGCAATCAGCCCCAGCATTTT
CASSLYGQGAESNQPQHF
>16|-|-|TRBV4-1|TRBJ1-1
TGCGCCAGCAGCCAACCTGGGCAGGGATTGTACACTGAAGCTTTCTTT
CASSQPGQGLYTEAFF
>11|-|-|TRBV20-1|TRBJ2-1
TGCAGTGGTAGGACTTACAATGAGCAGTTCTTC
CSGRTYNEQFF
>14|-|-|TRBV7-2|TRBJ2-7
TGTGCCAGCAGCTTAGGAGCGTTCGGTAACGAGCAGTACTTC
CASSLGAFGNEQYF
>15|TRBD1|-|TRBV28|TRBJ2-3
TGTGCCAGCAGCCGACCGACAGGGGGCACAGATACGCAGTATTTT
CASSRPTGGTDTQYF
>15|-|-|TRBV7-9|TRBJ2-3
TGTGCCAGCAGCCTACCAGGACAGAGCACAGATACGCAGTATTTT
CASSLPGQSTDTQYF
>14|TRBD2|-|TRBV5-1|TRBJ2-1
TGCGCCAGCAGCTTGGAACTAGCGGGTGGGGAGCAGTTCTTC
CASSLELAGGEQFF
>14|TRBD2|-|TRBV7-9|TRBJ2-7
TGTGCCAGCAGCTCGGGAGGATATTCCTACGAGCAGTACTTC
CASSSGGYSYEQYF
>13|-|few|TRBV5-6|TRBJ2-5
TGTGCCAGCAGCCTAGGTCGGCAGGAGACCCAGTACTTC
CASSLGRQETQYF
>14|-|-|TRBV19|TRBJ2-2
TGTGCCAGTAGTATAGGCGGCAACACCGGGGAGCTGTTTTTT
CASSIGGNTGELFF
>14|-|few|TRBV15|TRBJ2-3
TGTGCCACCAGTAATGGGGGCCTCACAGATACGCAGTATTTT
CATSNGGLTDTQYF
>15|-|once|TRBV5-1|TRBJ2-2
TGCGCCAGCAGCGTAACAGGGAGAGGAACCGGGGAGCTGTTTTTT
CASSVTGRGTGELFF
>11|-|-|TRBV28|TRBJ2-7
TGTGCCAGCAAGGCGGCCTACGAGCAGTACTTC
CASKAAYEQYF
>16|TRBD2|-|TRBV12-5|TRBJ2-7
TGTGCTAGTGGTTTGGTACTGGGCGGGAGTCCGTACGAGCAGTACTTC
CASGLVLGGSPYEQYF
>17|TRBD1|-|TRBV27|TRBJ1-4
TGTGCCAGCAGTTTATGGAATACCGGGACAGAAAATGAAAAACTGTTTTTT
CASSLWNTGTENEKLFF
>14|TRBD1|-|TRBV7-9|TRBJ2-3
TGTTCCAGCAGCTGGGGGACAGGTTCAGATACGCAGTATTTT
CSSSWGTGSDTQYF
>17|TRBD2|-|TRBV6-1|TRBJ2-3
TGTGCCAGCAGTGACCCCCTAAGACTAGCGGGACTGAATACGCAGTATTTT
CASSDPLRLAGLNTQYF
>16|TRBD1|-|TRBV7-9|TRBJ2-1
TGTGCCAGCAGCTTAAGGGGGGACAGGGAGTTTAATGAGCAGTTCTTC
CASSLRGDREFNEQFF
>16|TRBD2|few|TRBV5-4|TRBJ2-3
TGTGCCAGCAGTTTTACCCCGGGACTAGTCACAGATACGCAGTATTTT
CASSFTPGLVTDTQYF
>18|TRBD1|-|TRBV10-3|TRBJ1-2
TGTGCCATCAGTGAGTCGAGGGGGCCGGGACAGGGGTTTTCTGGCTACACCTTC
CAISESRGPGQGFSGYTF
>15|-|-|TRBV9|TRBJ1-1
TGTGCCAGCAGCGCGGGACACACCCAGAACACTGAAGCTTTCTTT
CASSAGHTQNTEAFF
>15|TRBD2|-|TRBV18|TRBJ2-4
TGTGCCAGCTCGGGACTTAGCGGGGCCAAAAACATTCAGTACTTC
CASSGLSGAKNIQYF
>14|TRBD2|-|TRBV7-2|TRBJ2-3
TGTGCCAGCAGCTTAACGACTAGCGGGAAGACGCAGTATTTT
CASSLTTSGKTQYF
>15|-|once|TRBV7-2|TRBJ1-1
TGTGCCAGCAGCGCATACAGGGCGGGGAACACTGAAGCTTTCTTT
CASSAYRAGNTEAFF
>13|-|-|TRBV21-1|TRBJ2-1
TGTGCCAGCAGCAAAGGGGCTAACAATGAGCAGTTCTTC
CASSKGANNEQFF
>15|-|few|TRBV7-2|TRBJ1-2
TGTGCCAGCAGCTTAGGACCGGGGTCTAACTATGGCTACACCTTC
CASSLGPGSNYGYTF
>18|TRBD2|few|TRBV5-1|TRBJ2-1
TGCGCCAGCAGCTTGGATAGTTTGACTAGCGGGAAGTTCAATGAGCAGTTCTTC
CASSLDSLTSGKFNEQFF
>15|TRBD2|-|TRBV28|TRBJ2-3
TGTGCCACCGACCTTGGCGGGAGCCGCACAGATACGCAGTATTTT
CATDLGGSRTDTQYF
>17|-|-|TRBV11-2|TRBJ2-7
TGTGCCAGCAGCTTAATCCTAGACCGAATCGGGTCCTACGAGCAGTACTTC
CASSLILDRIGSYEQYF
>18|TRBD1|few|TRBV5-1|TRBJ1-2
TGCGCCAGCAGCTTGAGCCCGGGACAGTTTGCAGCTAACTATGGCTACACCTTC
CASSLSPGQFAANYGYTF
>16|-|few|TRBV28|TRBJ1-6
TGTGCCAGCAGTTTATTCCCAAGACAGGATGGGCCACCCCTCCACTTT
CASSLFPRQDGPPLHF
>18|TRBD1|-|TRBV5-6|TRBJ1-3
TGTGCCAGCAGCTCGGGACAGATCCCGAAGTACTCTGGAAACACCATATATTTT
CASSSGQIPKYSGNTIYF
>13|TRBD1|-|TRBV30|TRBJ1-2
TGTGCCTGGGGCCGACAGGGCGGCTATGGCTACACCTTC
CAWGRQGGYGYTF
>14|-|-|TRBV14|TRBJ2-7
TGTGCCAGCAGCCAAGCATGGAAGCGGTACGAGCAGTACTTC
CASSQAWKRYEQYF